The 16 T cell receptor beta chains in this list originate from one sample, sequenced in a study of T-cell memory formation after mild COVID-19. TCRdb re-called the 5' RACE reads through MiXCR, storing one row per CDR3 protein. The repertoire holds a few hundred thousand distinct CDR3 sequences, with roughly 21% as singletons. The sample comprised PBMCs or a T cell subset sorted from them (not recorded which). These receptors were taken from a man between 18 and 29 years old who had mild COVID-19 (a few samples of this study predate the infection). Cell type and time point are not known.

Only a few counts were recorded for this clonotype. V usage is TRBV23-1 and J usage is TRBJ2-4; the D is unclear. TRBV23-1 is an ORF, and what it does is uncertain. The ends were cut back, 3 bases at V and 0 bases at J, with 12 bases in the middle. This CDR3 comprises 16 residues. In DNA, the CDR3 is TGCGCCAGCAGTCACCAGGACGGGCTAGCCAAAAACATTCAGTACTTC. This codes for CASSHQDGLAKNIQYF.

This clonotype was observed a few times. The V call is TRBV20-1, the J call TRBJ1-1, with D possibly TRBD1 on 5 matching bases. The CDR3 is 12 amino acids. Germline lookup yields CDR1 DFQATT and CDR2 SNEGSKA (reference sequence). V shed 5 bases and J shed 0 bases, with 7 bases lying between them. Here the CDR3 reads CSARGLNTEAFF. CDR3 in DNA: TGCAGTGCTCGGGGCTTGAACACTGAAGCTTTCTTT.

The V gene is TRBV29-1, the J gene TRBJ2-5; 10 bases are a match to TRBD1. The CDR3 consists of 13 residues. CDR1 is SQVTM and CDR2 is ANQGSEA in the germline V gene. The J segment lost 4 bases and the V segment lost 4 bases, leaving 3 bases of the junction unmatched. The CDR3 nucleotides are TGCAGCGTTGGAGGACAGGGGGGAGAGACCCAGTACTTC. It codes for CSVGGQGGETQYF.

The chain has TRBV27 and TRBJ2-1; D might be TRBD1 or TRBD2, each matching 7 bases. Germline V gene lookup returns CDR1 MNHEY and CDR2 SMNVEV (reference sequence). The CDR3 extends over 18 amino acids. The V and J ends lost 5 bases and 4 bases respectively, with 24 bases between them. CDR3 bases: TGTGCCAGCAGTAACCGGACAGGCCGGGGGGTCCTTTACAATGAGCAGTTCTTC. Amino acid sequence: CASSNRTGRGVLYNEQFF.

The CDR3, as DNA: TGCAGTGCTCCCCAAAAGCGGGGGGCCACAGATACGCAGTATTTT. This sequence encodes CSAPQKRGATDTQYF. The chain uses TRBV20-1 and TRBJ2-3; TRBD2 matches 9 bases. V lost 5 bases to trimming and J lost 2 bases; unmatched junction nucleotides: 8. CDR1 is DFQATT and CDR2 is SNEGSKA in the germline V gene (reference sequence). CDR3 length: 15 residues.

This clonotype was observed at least ten times. The chain uses TRBV7-9 and TRBJ2-5, with 7 bases matching TRBD2. J was trimmed by 2 bases and V by 2 bases; bases with no gene match: 2. This CDR3 is 14 amino acids long. The germline V gene encodes CDR1 SEHNR and CDR2 FQNEAQ (reference sequence). The CDR3 protein is CASSLFGGQETQYF. The CDR3 nucleotides read TGTGCCAGCAGCTTATTCGGGGGGCAAGAGACCCAGTACTTC.

This clonotype was recorded many times. The chain uses TRBV7-2 and TRBJ2-5; weak D call: TRBD2 (5 bases). This CDR3 is built from 14 residues. Trimming pared 5 bases from V and 1 base from J, leaving 11 bases between. The germline V gene has CDR1 SGHTA and CDR2 FQGNSA. The CDR3 DNA follows: TGTGCCAGCAGCCCACGACTATCCCAAGAGACCCAGTACTTC. Translating it yields CASSPRLSQETQYF.

This clonotype appeared many times. The CDR3 nucleotides read TGTGCCAGCAGTAAGGGACTCCTAGACTACGAGCAGTACTTC. Protein product: CASSKGLLDYEQYF. The chain recombines TRBV12-3 or TRBV12-4 with TRBJ2-7, with TRBD2 as a possible D gene (6 bases). Trimming shortened V by 5 bases and J by 3 bases, and 14 bases separated the two germline ends. This CDR3 contains 14 residues.

The J gene is TRBJ1-5, the V gene TRBV28, with 7 bases lining up with TRBD1. Germline-derived CDR1 and CDR2 are MDHEN and SYDVKM. CDR3 length: 14 residues. V lost 5 bases and J lost 5; bases outside the gene matches: 6. DNA of the CDR3: TGTGCCAGCAGTCCCGGGACAGACCATCAGCCCCAGCATTTT. As protein: CASSPGTDHQPQHF.

This chain joins TRBV30 and TRBJ1-4; D is unclear. This CDR3 region has 14 residues. V was cut by 2 bases and J by 6 bases, with 13 bases left in between. CDR1 is GTSNPN and CDR2 is SVGIG in the germline V gene (reference sequence). CDR3 sequence (DNA): TGTGCCTGGAGTCTGTGGAGGGTTGATGAAAAACTGTTTTTT. Residues: CAWSLWRVDEKLFF.

The table lists this clonotype with a few counts. The chain recombines TRBV6-2 or TRBV6-3 with TRBJ2-3; D ambiguous. V lost 0 bases, J lost 1 base, and 11 bases lay in between. Germline values: CDR1 MNHEY, CDR2 SVGEGT. This CDR3 comprises 16 residues. The CDR3 bases are TGTGCCAGCAGTTACTCTCCACGCTCCGGCACAGATACGCAGTATTTT. It encodes CASSYSPRSGTDTQYF.

There are a few counts of this clonotype. The chain carries TRBV7-2 and TRBJ2-2; the D gene is possibly TRBD2 (6 bases). The CDR3 length is 16 residues. Germline values: CDR1 SGHTA, CDR2 FQGNSA. V was shortened by 5 bases and J by 1 base, with 14 bases between the two germline ends. The CDR3 DNA reads TGTGCCAGCAGCGTAGAGCGGGTTCAGAACACCGGGGAGCTGTTTTTT. Its protein product is CASSVERVQNTGELFF.

This clonotype was seen a handful of times. The V and J genes are TRBV5-1 and TRBJ2-3; 7 bases are shared with TRBD1. The CDR3 extends over 15 amino acids. V shed 1 base and J 6 bases; nucleotides not matched to a gene: 8. Per the germline V gene, CDR1 is SGHRS and CDR2 is YFSETQ. CDR3: CASSLNRGPGDTQYF. The CDR3 nucleotides read TGCGCCAGCAGCTTGAATAGGGGGCCGGGGGATACGCAGTATTTT.

The sample holds a few counts of this clonotype. This chain links TRBV7-7 with TRBJ2-2; D is unclear. This CDR3 contains 14 residues. V lost 3 bases and J 5 bases, leaving 10 bases between the germline ends. The germline V gene has CDR1 SSHAT and CDR2 FNYEAQ (reference sequence). The CDR3, as DNA: TGTGCCAGCAGCTTGTCGGCAGGAACCGGGGAGCTGTTTTTT. Translation gives CASSLSAGTGELFF. The variable domain in full, completed from reference TRBV7-7 and TRBJ2-2, reads GAGVSQSPRYKVTKRGQDVTLRCDPISSHATLYWYQQALGQGPEFLTYFNYEAQPDKSGLPSDRFSAERPEGSISTLTIQRTEQRDSAMYRCASSLSAGTGELFFGEGSRLTVL.

The chain has TRBV7-2 and TRBJ1-5, with D perhaps TRBD1 (6 bases). Germline values: CDR1 SGHTA, CDR2 FQGNSA. The length of the CDR3 is 15 residues. The ends were cut back, 5 bases at V and 5 bases at J, with 16 bases in the middle. CDR3 loop: CASSQLGGNYQPQHF. CDR3 DNA: TGTGCCAGCAGCCAACTCGGGGGCAACTATCAGCCCCAGCATTTT.

The V gene is TRBV4-1, the J gene TRBJ1-1, with TRBD1 identical over 9 bases. CDR3 length: 16 amino acids. V was pared by 2 bases and J by 5 bases, with 9 bases of the junction left unmatched. The germline gives CDR1 MGHRA, CDR2 YSYEKL. The CDR3 DNA reads TGCGCCAGCAGCCAAACAGGGGGCGGTCTGCAAACTGAAGCTTTCTTT. Translation gives CASSQTGGGLQTEAFF.